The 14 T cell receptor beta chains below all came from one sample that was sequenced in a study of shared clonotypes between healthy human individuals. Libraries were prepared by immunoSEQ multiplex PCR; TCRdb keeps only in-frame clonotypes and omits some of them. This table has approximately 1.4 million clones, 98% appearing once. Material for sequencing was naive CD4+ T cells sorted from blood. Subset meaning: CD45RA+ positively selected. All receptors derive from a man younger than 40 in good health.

The CDR3 sequence is CASSRTTINEQFF. As DNA, the CDR3 is TGTGCCAGCAGCAGGACTACGATCAATGAGCAGTTCTTC. The genes are TRBV6-5 and TRBJ2-1, with D possibly being TRBD2 (6 bases). V was clipped by 6 bases and J by 6 bases, with 12 bases between them. Germline V gene sequence: CDR1 MNHEY, CDR2 SVGAGI. The CDR3 contains 13 residues.

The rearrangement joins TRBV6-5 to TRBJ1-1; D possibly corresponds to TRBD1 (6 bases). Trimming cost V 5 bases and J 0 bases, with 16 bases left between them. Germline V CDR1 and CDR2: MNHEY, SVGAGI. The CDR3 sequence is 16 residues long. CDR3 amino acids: CASSHFGGGMNTEAFF. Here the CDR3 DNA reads TGTGCCAGCAGTCACTTCGGGGGGGGCATGAACACTGAAGCTTTCTTT.

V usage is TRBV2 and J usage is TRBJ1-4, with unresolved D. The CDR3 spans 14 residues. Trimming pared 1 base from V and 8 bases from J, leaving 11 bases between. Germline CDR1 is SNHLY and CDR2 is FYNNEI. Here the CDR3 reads CASSEVVGSEKLFF. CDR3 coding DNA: TGTGCCAGCAGTGAAGTCGTAGGGAGCGAAAAACTGTTTTTT.

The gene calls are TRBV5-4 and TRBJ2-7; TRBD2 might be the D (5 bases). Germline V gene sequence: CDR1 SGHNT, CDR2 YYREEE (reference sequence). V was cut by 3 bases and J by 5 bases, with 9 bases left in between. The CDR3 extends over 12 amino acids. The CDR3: CASSSAGDEQYF. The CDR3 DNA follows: TGTGCCAGCAGCTCCGCCGGGGACGAGCAGTACTTC.

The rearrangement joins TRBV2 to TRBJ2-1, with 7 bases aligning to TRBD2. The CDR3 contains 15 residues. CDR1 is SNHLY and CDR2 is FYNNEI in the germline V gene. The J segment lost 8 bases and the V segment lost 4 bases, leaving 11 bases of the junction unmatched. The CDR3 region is CASSVEASGSHEQFF. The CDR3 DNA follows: TGTGCCAGCAGTGTGGAGGCTAGCGGCTCTCATGAGCAGTTCTTC.

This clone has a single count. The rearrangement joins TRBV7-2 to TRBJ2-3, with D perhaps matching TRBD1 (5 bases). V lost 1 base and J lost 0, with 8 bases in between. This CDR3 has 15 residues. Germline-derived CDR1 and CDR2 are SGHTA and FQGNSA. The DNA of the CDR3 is TGTGCCAGCAGCTTAGGGACACCTAGCACAGATACGCAGTATTTT. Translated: CASSLGTPSTDTQYF.

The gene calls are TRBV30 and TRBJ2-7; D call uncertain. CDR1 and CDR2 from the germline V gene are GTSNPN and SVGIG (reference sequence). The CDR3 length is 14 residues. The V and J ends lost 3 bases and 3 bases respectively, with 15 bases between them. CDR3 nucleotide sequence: TGTGCCTGGAGCGATCCCCCGGCTATCTACGAGCAGTACTTC. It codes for CAWSDPPAIYEQYF.

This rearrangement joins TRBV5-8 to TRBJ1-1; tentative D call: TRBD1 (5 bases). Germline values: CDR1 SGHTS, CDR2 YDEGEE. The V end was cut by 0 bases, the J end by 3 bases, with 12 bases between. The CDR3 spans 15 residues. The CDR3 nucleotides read TGTGCCAGCAGCTTGGACCCGGGACCTGACACTGAAGCTTTCTTT. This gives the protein CASSLDPGPDTEAFF.

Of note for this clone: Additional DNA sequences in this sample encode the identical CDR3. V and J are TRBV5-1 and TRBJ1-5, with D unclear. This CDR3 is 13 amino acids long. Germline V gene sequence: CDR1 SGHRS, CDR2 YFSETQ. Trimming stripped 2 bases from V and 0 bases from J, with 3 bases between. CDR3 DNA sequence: TGCGCCAGCAGCTTAGCTAGCAATCAGCCCCAGCATTTT. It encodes CASSLASNQPQHF.

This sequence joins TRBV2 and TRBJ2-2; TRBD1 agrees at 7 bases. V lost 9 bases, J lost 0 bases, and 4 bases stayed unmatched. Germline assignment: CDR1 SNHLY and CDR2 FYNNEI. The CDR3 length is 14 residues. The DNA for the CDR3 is TGTGCCAGAAGGACAGGCTCGAACACCGGGGAGCTGTTTTTT. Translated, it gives CARRTGSNTGELFF.

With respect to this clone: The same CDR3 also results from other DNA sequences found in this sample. The CDR3 DNA reads TGCAGCGTTGAGGGGTCCTACGAGCAGTACTTC. Protein product: CSVEGSYEQYF. This rearrangement joins TRBV29-1 to TRBJ2-7; D ambiguous. V lost 3 bases to trimming and J lost 1 base, with 4 bases between them. The CDR3 spans 11 residues. Looked up from germline, CDR1 is SQVTM and CDR2 is ANQGSEA.

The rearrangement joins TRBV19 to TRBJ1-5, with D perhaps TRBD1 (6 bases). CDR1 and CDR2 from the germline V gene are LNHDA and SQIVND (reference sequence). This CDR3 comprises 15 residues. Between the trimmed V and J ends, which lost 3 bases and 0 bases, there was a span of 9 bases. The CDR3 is CASSMGGGSNQPQHF. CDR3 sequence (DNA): TGTGCCAGTAGTATGGGGGGCGGTAGCAATCAGCCCCAGCATTTT.

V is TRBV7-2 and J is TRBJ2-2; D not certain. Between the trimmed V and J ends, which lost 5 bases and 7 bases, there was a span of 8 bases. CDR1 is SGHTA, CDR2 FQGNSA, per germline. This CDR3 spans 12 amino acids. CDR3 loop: CASSRKVGELFF. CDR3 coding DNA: TGTGCCAGCAGCCGCAAGGTCGGGGAGCTGTTTTTT.

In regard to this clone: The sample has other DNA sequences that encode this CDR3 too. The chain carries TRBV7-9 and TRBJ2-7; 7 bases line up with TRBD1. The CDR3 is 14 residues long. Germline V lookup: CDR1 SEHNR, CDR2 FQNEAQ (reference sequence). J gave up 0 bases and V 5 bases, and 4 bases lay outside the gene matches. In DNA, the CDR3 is TGTGCCAGCAGCCAGGACAGGAGCTCCTACGAGCAGTACTTC. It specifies CASSQDRSSYEQYF.